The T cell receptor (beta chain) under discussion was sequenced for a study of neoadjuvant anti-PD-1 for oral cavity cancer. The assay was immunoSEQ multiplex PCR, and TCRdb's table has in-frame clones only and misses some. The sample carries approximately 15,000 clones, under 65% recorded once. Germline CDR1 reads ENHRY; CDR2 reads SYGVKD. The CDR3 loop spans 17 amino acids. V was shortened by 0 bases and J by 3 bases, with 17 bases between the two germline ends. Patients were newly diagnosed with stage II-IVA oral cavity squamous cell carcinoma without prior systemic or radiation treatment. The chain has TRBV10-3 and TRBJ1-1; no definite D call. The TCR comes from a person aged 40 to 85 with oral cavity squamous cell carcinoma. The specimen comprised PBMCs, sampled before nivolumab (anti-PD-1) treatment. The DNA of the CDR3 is TGTGCCATCAGTGAGTCTGGTGTTTTGGGTACCCACACTGAAGCTTTCTTT. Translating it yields CAISESGVLGTHTEAFF.